Each of the 25 T cell receptor beta chains below was sequenced from the same sample in a study of T cell responses to AZD1222 COVID-19 vaccine. TCRdb's copy holds only in-frame clones and misses some; the assay was immunoSEQ multiplex PCR. The sample includes some 73,000 clones, 85% to 90% of them seen just once. Sequenced material: peripheral blood, taken 28 days after the second AZD1222 dose. Source of these receptors: an adult who received the AZD1222 COVID-19 vaccine.

The chain joins TRBV24-1 to TRBJ2-3; 10 bases fit TRBD1. With V trimmed by 4 bases and J by 6 bases, 9 bases remained unmatched. Germline V gene lookup returns CDR1 KGHDR and CDR2 SFDVKD. The CDR3 length is 16 residues. The CDR3 coding sequence is TGTGCCACCAGTGACCCGGGACAGGGGCGAGGGGATACGCAGTATTTT. Translating gives CATSDPGQGRGDTQYF.

V gene TRBV7-2 combines with J gene TRBJ2-5; 7 bases are shared with TRBD1. The germline V gene encodes CDR1 SGHTA and CDR2 FQGNSA. V lost 1 base to trimming and J lost 1 base; unmatched junction nucleotides: 6. This CDR3 spans 16 amino acids. The CDR3 DNA follows: TGTGCCAGCAGCTTAGTTTCGACAGGGCGCCAAGAGACCCAGTACTTC. As protein: CASSLVSTGRQETQYF.

The chain couples TRBV2 to TRBJ2-2; 9 nucleotides align to TRBD2. CDR3 size: 19 residues. CDR1 is SNHLY and CDR2 is FYNNEI in the germline V gene. Trimming cost V 1 base and J 6 bases; bases outside gene matches: 15. This chain's CDR3 is CASSEVRLAGNRGAGELFF. The CDR3 coding sequence is TGTGCCAGCAGTGAAGTGCGCCTAGCGGGAAATCGCGGCGCCGGGGAGCTGTTTTTT.

The V gene is TRBV28, the J gene TRBJ2-7, with D unresolved. The CDR3 is 12 amino acids. Trimming pared 6 bases from V and 3 bases from J, leaving 9 bases between. Germline loops: CDR1 MDHEN, CDR2 SYDVKM. CDR3 DNA: TGTGCCAGCAGCCAGATCAGCTACGAGCAGTACTTC. It translates to CASSQISYEQYF. The variable domain in full, with the rest retrieved from reference TRBV28 and TRBJ2-7, is DVKVTQSSRYLVKRTGEKVFLECVQDMDHENMFWYRQDPGLGLRLIYFSYDVKMKEKGDIPEGYSVSREKKERFSLILESASTNQTSMYLCASSQISYEQYFGPGTRLTVT.

The chain carries TRBV7-2 and TRBJ2-7; D tentatively fits TRBD1 or TRBD2 (5 bases each). Trimming took off 5 bases at V and 2 bases at J, with 16 bases between the two ends. Germline V gene data show CDR1 as SGHTA and CDR2 as FQGNSA. The CDR3 totals 15 residues. CDR3 nucleotide sequence: TGTGCCAGCAGCCCACCTGGGAGACAGACCTACGAGCAGTACTTC. This sequence encodes CASSPPGRQTYEQYF.

V is TRBV19 and J is TRBJ1-2, with 7 bases lining up with TRBD1. The CDR3 is 12 residues long. CDR1 LNHDA and CDR2 SQIVND come from the germline V gene (reference sequence). V shed 11 bases and J 2 bases; nucleotides not matched to a gene: 5. Here the CDR3 reads CAGKQGNYGYTF. The CDR3 DNA reads as TGTGCCGGCAAACAGGGGAACTATGGCTACACCTTC.

The rearrangement joins TRBV6-5 to TRBJ1-1, with a possible D match to TRBD1 (5 bases). The V end lost 6 bases, the J end lost 6 bases, and 14 bases lay between the germline ends. CDR1 and CDR2 (germline): MNHEY, SVGAGI. CDR3 length equals 13 residues. The CDR3 bases are TGTGCCAGCAGCCGCCGGGGGGTCCCTGAAGCTTTCTTT. Its protein product is CASSRRGVPEAFF.

V usage is TRBV7-2 and J usage is TRBJ1-3, with a weak D call TRBD1 (6 bases). Trimming removed 2 bases at V and 0 bases at J, with 17 bases between. CDR1 and CDR2 from the germline V gene are SGHTA and FQGNSA. This CDR3 spans 18 amino acids. CDR3 in DNA: TGTGCCAGCAGCTTAAGTGGGAGCACAGGGATCTCTGGAAACACCATATATTTT. It codes for CASSLSGSTGISGNTIYF.

The chain is built from TRBV19 and TRBJ2-7, with D possibly TRBD2 on 6 matching bases. With 3 bases removed from V and 3 bases from J, the gap between germline ends came to 15 bases. This CDR3 is 15 amino acids long. Germline CDR1 and CDR2: LNHDA and SQIVND (reference sequence). The CDR3 spells CASSMAGRNYYEQYF. CDR3 sequence (DNA): TGTGCCAGTAGTATGGCGGGGAGAAACTACTACGAGCAGTACTTC.

The chain recombines TRBV28 with TRBJ2-7; D might be TRBD2 (5 bases). The germline V gene encodes CDR1 MDHEN and CDR2 SYDVKM. Trimming shortened V by 2 bases and J by 6 bases, and 11 bases separated the two germline ends. CDR3 length: 13 residues. This chain's CDR3 is CASSLGGRIEQYF. CDR3 in DNA: TGTGCCAGCAGTTTAGGAGGCCGGATCGAGCAGTACTTC.

The V call is TRBV27, the J call TRBJ2-5; D might be TRBD2 (6 bases). The V end lost 4 bases, the J end lost 5 bases, and 20 bases lay between the germline ends. Germline V gene lookup returns CDR1 MNHEY and CDR2 SMNVEV (reference sequence). The CDR3 contains 16 residues. The CDR3 DNA is TGTGCCAGCAGTTCCCTCGGTGGAGGGAGGTTGGAGACCCAGTACTTC. This gives the protein CASSSLGGGRLETQYF.

This chain uses TRBV4-2 with TRBJ2-5, with no clear D. V was shortened by 0 bases and J by 2 bases, with 10 bases between the two germline ends. This CDR3 has 15 residues. Per germline, CDR1 LGHNA and CDR2 YNFKEQ. The CDR3 region has the DNA TGTGCCAGCAGCCAAGATTCCGGCCCTCAAGAGACCCAGTACTTC. Amino acids: CASSQDSGPQETQYF.

This clone was observed once. The chain employs TRBV11-3 and TRBJ2-5; maybe TRBD2 (5 bases). Germline CDR1 SGHNT, CDR2 YENEEA. This CDR3 spans 13 amino acids. Trimming cost V 3 bases and J 4 bases, with 9 bases left between them. CDR3 loop: CASSFEGLETQYF. The CDR3 DNA follows: TGTGCCAGCAGCTTTGAGGGTTTAGAGACCCAGTACTTC.

The chain uses TRBV2 and TRBJ1-1, with D possibly TRBD1 on 6 matching bases. Trimming took 4 bases from V and 3 from J, leaving 9 bases between them. There are 13 residues in the CDR3. The V gene's germline CDR1 is SNHLY and CDR2 FYNNEI. CDR3 in amino acids: CASSVRGDTEAFF. The DNA of the CDR3 is TGTGCCAGCAGTGTAAGGGGGGACACTGAAGCTTTCTTT.

V is TRBV3-1 (or the pseudogene TRBV3-2) and J is TRBJ2-1, with D possibly being TRBD1 or TRBD2 (6 bases each). Trimming left V 4 bases short and J 8 bases short, with 18 bases between. Germline CDR1 LGHDT, CDR2 YNNKEL (reference sequence). This CDR3 spans 15 amino acids. The CDR3 bases are TGTGCCAGCAGCCCTTCGGTAGGGGGGACCGATGAGCAGTTCTTC. It yields the protein CASSPSVGGTDEQFF.

This chain joins TRBV18 and TRBJ1-4; D perhaps matches TRBD1 (6 bases). V dropped 1 base and J dropped 0 bases, with 6 bases sitting between them. This CDR3 has 15 residues. CDR1 and CDR2 from the germline V gene are KGHSH and LQKENI. CDR3 nucleotide sequence: TGTGCCAGCTCACCACGACAGGCAACTAATGAAAAACTGTTTTTT. Its protein product is CASSPRQATNEKLFF.

The CDR3 DNA reads TGTGCCAGCAGCCATTTCAATCAGCCCCAGCATTTT. Protein product: CASSHFNQPQHF. The chain employs TRBV7-8 and TRBJ1-5; D remains ambiguous. The CDR3 has 12 amino acids. V was cut by 5 bases and J by 3 bases, with 5 bases left in between. Germline V lookup: CDR1 SGHVS, CDR2 FQNEAQ.

The chain has TRBV18 and TRBJ1-5, with D possibly being TRBD1 (5 bases). The CDR3 contains 16 residues. CDR1 is KGHSH and CDR2 is LQKENI in the germline V gene. Between the trimmed V and J ends, which lost 6 bases and 2 bases, there was a span of 17 bases. The CDR3 region is CASSTQGGRRNQPQHF. The CDR3 DNA reads TGTGCCAGCTCCACCCAGGGAGGGCGGCGCAATCAGCCCCAGCATTTT.

This sequence joins TRBV11-2 and TRBJ2-7, with TRBD1 matching over 8 bases. CDR1 and CDR2 from the germline V gene are SGHAT and FQNNGV. After removal of 8 bases from V and 3 bases from J, the junction contained 9 bases not matched to a gene. CDR3 length equals 14 residues. The CDR3 here is CASGRGTGGYEQYF. As DNA, the CDR3 is TGTGCCAGCGGCCGGGGGACAGGAGGCTACGAGCAGTACTTC.

This clone has just one count. The V call is TRBV30, the J call TRBJ2-7, with D perhaps assigned TRBD1 or TRBD2 (5 bases each). The germline V gene encodes CDR1 GTSNPN and CDR2 SVGIG (reference sequence). CDR3 size: 11 residues. Trimming removed 6 bases from V and 2 bases from J, with 8 bases in between. CDR3 residues: CACRDPYEQYF. The DNA for the CDR3 is TGTGCCTGCAGGGACCCCTACGAGCAGTACTTC.

The CDR3 spells CASSQSGQRDGYTF. As DNA, the CDR3 is TGTGCCAGCAGCCAATCGGGGCAACGGGATGGCTACACCTTC. V is TRBV16 and J is TRBJ1-2; perhaps TRBD1 as D (5 bases). V gave up 0 bases and J gave up 6 bases, with 11 bases separating them. Germline lookup yields CDR1 KGHSY and CDR2 FQNENV. This CDR3 is 14 amino acids long.

This clone was found once. J is TRBJ1-3 and V is TRBV23-1; 8 bases line up with TRBD1. TRBV23-1 is reported as an ORF; its role is uncertain. This CDR3 comprises 16 residues. The V and J ends lost 0 bases and 4 bases, in that order; junction bases with no gene match: 5. Here the CDR3 reads CASSQSVRGQGNTIYF. CDR3 coding DNA: TGCGCCAGCAGTCAATCGGTCAGGGGGCAGGGAAACACCATATATTTT.

The rearrangement joins TRBV7-9 to TRBJ2-7; tentative D call: TRBD1 (5 bases). The CDR3 is 14 amino acids. Deletions cut 7 bases from V and 2 bases from J, with 15 bases between. Germline values: CDR1 SEHNR, CDR2 FQNEAQ (reference sequence). CDR3 DNA sequence: TGTGCCAGCATAAGTTTAGGGGATACCTACGAGCAGTACGTC. This codes for CASISLGDTYEQYV.

The gene calls are TRBV2 and TRBJ1-1; D gene ambiguous. The CDR3 is 14 residues long. The ends were cut back, 1 base at V and 1 base at J, with 7 bases in the middle. In germline, CDR1 is SNHLY, CDR2 FYNNEI. The CDR3 sequence: CASSEGVENTEAFF. The CDR3, as DNA: TGTGCCAGCAGTGAAGGGGTGGAGAACACTGAAGCTTTCTTT.

V is TRBV16 and J is TRBJ1-2, with TRBD1 identical over 7 bases. The CDR3 has 13 amino acids. Trimming at V came to 4 bases and at J to 8 bases, leaving 7 bases not matched to a gene. Germline-derived CDR1 and CDR2 are KGHSY and FQNENV. This CDR3 reads CASSRTGEEGYTF. As DNA, the CDR3 is TGTGCCAGCAGCCGCACAGGGGAGGAAGGCTACACCTTC.